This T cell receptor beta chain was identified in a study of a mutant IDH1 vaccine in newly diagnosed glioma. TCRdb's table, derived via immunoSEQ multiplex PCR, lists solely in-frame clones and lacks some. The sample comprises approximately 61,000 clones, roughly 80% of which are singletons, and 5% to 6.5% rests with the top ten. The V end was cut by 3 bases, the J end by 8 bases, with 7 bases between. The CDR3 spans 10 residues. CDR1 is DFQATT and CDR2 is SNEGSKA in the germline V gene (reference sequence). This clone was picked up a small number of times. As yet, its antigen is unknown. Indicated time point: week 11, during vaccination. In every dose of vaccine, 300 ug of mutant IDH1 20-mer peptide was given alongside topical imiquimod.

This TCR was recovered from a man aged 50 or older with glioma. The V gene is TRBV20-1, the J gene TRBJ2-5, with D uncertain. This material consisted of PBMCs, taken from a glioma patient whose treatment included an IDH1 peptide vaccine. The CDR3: CSAREKTQYF. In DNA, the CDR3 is TGCAGTGCTAGGGAGAAAACCCAGTACTTC.